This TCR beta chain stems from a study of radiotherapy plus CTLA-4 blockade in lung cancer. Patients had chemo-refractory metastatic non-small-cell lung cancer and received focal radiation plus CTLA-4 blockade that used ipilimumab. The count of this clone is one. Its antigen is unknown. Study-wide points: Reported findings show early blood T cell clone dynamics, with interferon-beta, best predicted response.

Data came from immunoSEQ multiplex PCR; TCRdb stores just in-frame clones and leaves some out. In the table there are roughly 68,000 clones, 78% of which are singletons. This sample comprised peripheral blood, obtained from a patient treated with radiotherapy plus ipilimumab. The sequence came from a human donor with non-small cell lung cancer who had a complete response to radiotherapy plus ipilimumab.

CDR3 sequence reads: CASSLGELAGTYEQYF. In nucleotides, the CDR3 is TGTGCCAGCAGCTTAGGGGAACTAGCGGGGACCTACGAGCAGTACTTC. The chain is built from TRBV5-5 and TRBJ2-7; 10 bases fit TRBD2. This CDR3 is built from 16 residues. Trimming removed 2 bases from V and 2 bases from J; junction bases left unmatched: 7. The germline V gene has CDR1 SGHKS and CDR2 YYEKEE (reference sequence). The variable domain in full, completed from reference TRBV5-5 and TRBJ2-7, reads DAGVTQSPTHLIKTRGQQVTLRCSPISGHKSVSWYQQVLGQGPQFIFQYYEKEERGRGNFPDRFSARQFPNYSSELNVNALLLGDSALYLCASSLGELAGTYEQYFGPGTRLTVT.